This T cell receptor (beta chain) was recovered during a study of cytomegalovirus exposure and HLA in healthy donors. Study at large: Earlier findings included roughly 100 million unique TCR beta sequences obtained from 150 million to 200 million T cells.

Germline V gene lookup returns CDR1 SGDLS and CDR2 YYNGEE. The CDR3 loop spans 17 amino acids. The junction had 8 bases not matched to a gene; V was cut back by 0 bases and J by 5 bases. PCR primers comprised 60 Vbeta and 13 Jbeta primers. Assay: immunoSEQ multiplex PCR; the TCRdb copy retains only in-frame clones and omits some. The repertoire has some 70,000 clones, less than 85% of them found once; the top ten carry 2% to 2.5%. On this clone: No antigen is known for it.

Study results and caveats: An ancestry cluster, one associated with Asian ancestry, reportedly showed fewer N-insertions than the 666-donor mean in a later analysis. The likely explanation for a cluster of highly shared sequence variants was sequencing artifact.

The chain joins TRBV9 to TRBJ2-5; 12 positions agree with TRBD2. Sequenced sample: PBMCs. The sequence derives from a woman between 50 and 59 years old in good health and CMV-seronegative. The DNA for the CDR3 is TGTGCCAGCAGCGTAGGCCTAGCGGGAGGGCCTCAGGAGACCCAGTACTTC. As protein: CASSVGLAGGPQETQYF.